The text below deals with one T cell receptor beta chain. Its antigen is unknown. The germline gene is not matched at one end of the junction; a read error may be the cause. TCRbeta CDR3 regions were amplified from genomic DNA using the immunoSEQ Assay, a bias-controlled multiplex PCR. Under the source paper's analysis protocol: Nucleated cell counts per sample were estimated from amplification of reference gene primers within the assay. To quantify the absolute abundance of each unique TCRbeta CDR3 rearrangement, sequence reads were collapsed and filtered. Productive Simpson clonality was computed per sample as the square root of Simpson's diversity index over productive rearrangements. What TCRdb holds here is the immuneACCESS table cut down to in-frame rearrangements. Part of the clones is not present; checked against another copy, under half of the missing clones reflect an unresolved V gene, and the others are unexplained. That table supplies the V and J calls and clone size; D and trimming were determined from the DNA. The sample contains about 270,000 clones, 83% of them found a single time. The ten largest account for approximately 5.3% of the sample.

There are 12 amino acids in the CDR3, from cysteine to phenylalanine inclusive. Solely the CDR3 DNA is kept, with 36 bases framed from the first base. CDR1 is given as LGHNA and CDR2 as YNFKEQ, both from the germline V gene. The record originates from a study of blood T cell repertoires in COVID-19 (dated by TCRdb to about 2020). For the study in its entirety: Samples covering the acute and convalescent phases of COVID-19 were provided by collaborators in the United States, Italy and Spain. The prospective study material was composed of cDNA or gDNA derived from T cells, B-cell-depleted T cells, or PBMCs. The dataset comprised deeply sampled blood TCRbeta repertoires from subjects exposed to, actively infected with, or recovered from COVID-19. The repertoires were released in a freely available public database meant as a resource for research on the immune response to SARS-CoV-2. The samples were drawn from two sources: the first 160 participants of the ongoing ImmuneRACE study, and 950 to 1,500 subjects contributed by 6 global collaborators. Sample metadata almost always included a de-identified subject ID, COVID-19 status, age in years and sex. Where available, HLA class I and class II types were taken from metadata supplied by the sample provider and were not determined by assay-based typing.

The study at large found these results: The amount of clinical and demographic metadata varied by source and participant and was provided uncurated.

Collaborating institutions collected whole blood in K2EDTA tubes following their own protocols. For TCRbeta analysis, collaborator samples were shipped as frozen whole blood, as isolated PBMCs, or as DNA extracted from either sample type. This chain is built from TRBV4-2 and TRBJ1-2, with TRBD1 tentatively as D gene (5 bases match). This TCR was recovered from a man older than 75 with acute or convalescent COVID-19. The sequenced sample was peripheral blood. For the CDR3, the sequence is CASSQATGEVFF. The nucleotide sequence reads as follows: TGTGCCAGCAGCCAAGCCACGGGGGAGGTTTTCTTC.